One sample yielded the 22 T cell receptor beta chains listed below, sequenced in a study of identifying expanded T cells in peripheral blood. Measured with immunoSEQ multiplex PCR; TCRdb has only the in-frame clones, and not every one. Seen here are approximately 97,000 clones, around 89% observed once, and the top ten hold about 14%. Input material: blood. The receptors derive from a person aged 18-69 years in good health.

The chain recombines TRBV30 with TRBJ1-1; D gene uncertain. V was cut by 0 bases and J by 1 base, with 9 bases left in between. Germline values: CDR1 GTSNPN, CDR2 SVGIG (reference sequence). The CDR3 is made up of 14 amino acids. CDR3 nucleotides: TGTGCCTGGAGTGTACTCGCGGGGAACACTGAAGCTTTCTTT. Protein product: CAWSVLAGNTEAFF.

The chain joins TRBV9 to TRBJ2-3, with 9 nucleotides matching TRBD1. Germline V gene lookup returns CDR1 SGDLS and CDR2 YYNGEE. J gave up 4 bases and V 3 bases, and 15 bases lay outside the gene matches. CDR3 length: 18 residues. The CDR3 protein is CASSGSSTGTGLADTQYF. CDR3 sequence (DNA): TGTGCCAGCAGCGGATCCTCGACCGGGACAGGGTTAGCAGATACGCAGTATTTT.

The chain's CDR3 is CASSLEVWDTEAFF. DNA of the CDR3: TGTGCCAGCAGCTTAGAGGTGTGGGACACTGAAGCTTTCTTT. J is TRBJ1-1 and V is TRBV11-2, with D unresolved. The length of the CDR3 is 14 residues. Trimming shortened V by 0 bases and J by 3 bases, and 8 bases separated the two germline ends. Germline V gene data show CDR1 as SGHAT and CDR2 as FQNNGV.

The V call is TRBV5-1, the J call TRBJ1-2, with TRBD1 identical over 7 bases. Germline loops: CDR1 SGHRS, CDR2 YFSETQ. With 0 bases clipped from V and 6 bases from J, the junction kept 8 bases outside the gene matches. The CDR3 consists of 15 residues. CDR3 sequence (DNA): TGCGCCAGCAGCTTGGGTGCAGGGGGATACGATGGCTACACCTTC. It specifies CASSLGAGGYDGYTF.

In its sample, this clone was seen once. The chain uses TRBV4-1 and TRBJ1-1; 7 bases agree with TRBD1. This CDR3 spans 15 amino acids. From germline, CDR1 is MGHRA and CDR2 YSYEKL. V was pared by 1 base and J by 7 bases, with 9 bases of the junction left unmatched. CDR3 sequence reads: CASSQGRQGHREAFF. The DNA of the CDR3 is TGCGCCAGCAGCCAAGGCCGACAGGGCCACCGTGAAGCTTTCTTT.

The CDR3 spells CASSSLLLSGNTIYF. The DNA for the CDR3 is TGTGCCAGCAGTTCTCTACTACTCTCTGGAAACACCATATATTTT. This chain connects TRBV9 to TRBJ1-3; D is uncertain. This CDR3 has 15 residues. The germline CDR1 and CDR2 sequences are SGDLS and YYNGEE. V lost 5 bases and J 0 bases, leaving 12 bases between the germline ends.

The chain employs TRBV5-1 and TRBJ1-1; D is uncertain. There are 13 residues in the CDR3. The germline V gene has CDR1 SGHRS and CDR2 YFSETQ. The germline V and J ends were trimmed by 8 bases and 2 bases, with 13 bases remaining between them. The CDR3 DNA sequence: TGCGCCAGTACTTTAGCGGCCAACACTGAAGCTTTCTTT. It encodes CASTLAANTEAFF.

The CDR3 DNA sequence: TGTGCCAGCAGTGATCTCATGGGTCGGCAGGAGAAAAACGAAGCTTTCTTT. This translates into CASSDLMGRQEKNEAFF. The chain recombines TRBV2 with TRBJ1-1; D gene ambiguous. CDR1 and CDR2 from the germline V gene are SNHLY and FYNNEI. The CDR3 extends over 17 amino acids. Trimming left V 3 bases short and J 8 bases short, with 25 bases between.

CDR3 coding DNA: TGTGCCAGCAGCGTACCGGGAAAGGAGGATGGCTACACCTTC. It codes for CASSVPGKEDGYTF. This rearrangement joins TRBV9 to TRBJ1-2, with D hard to call. The CDR3 is 14 residues long. CDR1 and CDR2 (germline): SGDLS, YYNGEE. Trimming left V 1 base short and J 6 bases short, with 13 bases between.

The chain recombines TRBV7-9 with TRBJ1-4, with TRBD1 matching 7 bases. With 5 bases clipped from V and 3 bases from J, the junction kept 3 bases outside the gene matches. This CDR3 is 14 amino acids long. Germline assignment: CDR1 SEHNR and CDR2 FQNEAQ (reference sequence). In DNA, the CDR3 is TGTGCCAGCAGCGGAGGACAGGCTAATGAAAAACTGTTTTTT. Encoded protein: CASSGGQANEKLFF.

Only one count was recorded for this clone. This chain connects TRBV4-2 to TRBJ1-5; weak D call: TRBD1 (5 bases). This CDR3 contains 17 residues. V shed 0 bases and J shed 0 bases, with 12 bases lying between them. In germline, CDR1 is LGHNA, CDR2 YNFKEQ. CDR3 bases: TGTGCCAGCAGCCAAGATCAAACAGGCCATAGCAATCAGCCCCAGCATTTT. The encoded protein is CASSQDQTGHSNQPQHF.

The chain carries TRBV28 and TRBJ1-5; 7 positions match TRBD1. Germline V gene sequence: CDR1 MDHEN, CDR2 SYDVKM. Trimming cost V 2 bases and J 2 bases; bases outside gene matches: 6. This CDR3 spans 16 amino acids. CDR3 residues: CASSLKGARGNQPQHF. The CDR3, as DNA: TGTGCCAGCAGTTTAAAGGGGGCGCGCGGCAATCAGCCCCAGCATTTT. Filled out from reference TRBV28 and TRBJ1-5, the complete variable domain reads DVKVTQSSRYLVKRTGEKVFLECVQDMDHENMFWYRQDPGLGLRLIYFSYDVKMKEKGDIPEGYSVSREKKERFSLILESASTNQTSMYLCASSLKGARGNQPQHFGDGTRLSIL.

The chain joins TRBV7-3 to TRBJ2-1; 7 positions match TRBD2. Germline loops: CDR1 SGHTA, CDR2 FQGTGA. After removal of 2 bases from V and 8 bases from J, the junction contained 9 bases not matched to a gene. The CDR3 extends over 15 amino acids. CDR3: CASSLGRERVYEQFF. The CDR3 region has the DNA TGTGCCAGCAGCTTAGGGCGGGAGAGGGTTTATGAGCAGTTCTTC.

For the CDR3, the DNA is TGTGCCAGCAGTTTTTATAGGGATGGTTCACCCCTCCACTTT. Protein: CASSFYRDGSPLHF. V is TRBV27 and J is TRBJ1-6; no reliable D call. Per the germline V gene, CDR1 is MNHEY and CDR2 is SMNVEV (reference sequence). Trimming shortened V by 3 bases and J by 9 bases, and 12 bases separated the two germline ends. The CDR3 runs to 14 residues.

The chain is built from TRBV30 and TRBJ2-3; no firm D call. This CDR3 comprises 13 residues. Trimming pared 2 bases from V and 5 bases from J, leaving 11 bases between. Germline loops: CDR1 GTSNPN, CDR2 SVGIG (reference sequence). The CDR3 sequence is CAWSTSSGDTQYF. The CDR3 DNA is TGTGCCTGGAGTACTTCGTCGGGAGATACGCAGTATTTT. The full variable domain, rest sourced from reference TRBV30 and TRBJ2-3, is SQTIHQWPATLVQPVGSPLSLECTVEGTSNPNLYWYRQAAGRGLQLLFYSVGIGQISSEVPQNLSASRPQDRQFILSSKKLLLSDSGFYLCAWSTSSGDTQYFGPGTRLTVL.

The chain carries TRBV7-2 and TRBJ1-1; D may be TRBD1 (5 bases). Germline CDR1 and CDR2: SGHTA and FQGNSA. Trimming removed 4 bases at V and 4 bases at J, with 10 bases between. The CDR3 runs 13 residues. The CDR3 spells CASSSQGFTEAFF. The CDR3 nucleotides are TGTGCCAGCAGCTCGCAGGGTTTCACTGAAGCTTTCTTT.

The rearrangement uses TRBV7-6 and TRBJ1-2; weak D call: TRBD1 (5 bases). Germline CDR1 SGHVS, CDR2 FNYEAQ. This CDR3 comprises 13 residues. V was pared by 5 bases and J by 6 bases, with 13 bases between. The CDR3 DNA sequence: TGTGCCAGCAGCCCTTACGGGGGGGATGGCTACACCTTC. It encodes CASSPYGGDGYTF.

Regarding this clone: The same CDR3 can be traced to other DNA sequences in this sample. J is TRBJ2-7 and V is TRBV6-1, with D uncertain. In germline, CDR1 is MNHNS, CDR2 SASEGT. V dropped 0 bases and J dropped 3 bases, with 3 bases sitting between them. The CDR3 covers 12 residues. The CDR3 DNA sequence: TGTGCCAGCAGTGAAGCCGGCTACGAGCAGTACTTC. Amino acid sequence: CASSEAGYEQYF.

The chain carries TRBV6-6 and TRBJ2-7; TRBD2 agrees at 10 bases. Germline values: CDR1 MNHNY, CDR2 SVGAGI (reference sequence). The CDR3 spans 15 residues. J gave up 4 bases and V 4 bases, and 7 bases lay outside the gene matches. This CDR3 is CASSFGAGGRYEQYF. DNA of the CDR3: TGTGCCAGCAGTTTCGGAGCGGGAGGGCGGTACGAGCAGTACTTC.

For this clone: The junction departs from germline at one end; a sequencing error may be responsible. This rearrangement joins TRBV4-3 to TRBJ1-2; D is ambiguous. The V gene's germline CDR1 is LGHNA and CDR2 YSLEER. CDR3 size: 18 residues. The CDR3 spells CASSQDSPRGIPYYGYTF. CDR3 DNA sequence: TGCGCCAGCAGCCAAGATTCCCCCCGTGGGATACCCTACTACGGCTACACCTTC.

The rearrangement joins TRBV7-7 to TRBJ2-5; D perhaps matches TRBD2 (5 bases). The V end lost 3 bases, the J end lost 5 bases, and 13 bases lay between the germline ends. The CDR3 extends over 14 amino acids. Germline CDR1 reads SSHAT; CDR2 reads FNYEAQ (reference sequence). CDR3: CASSFGLSFETQYF. For the CDR3, the DNA is TGTGCCAGCAGCTTTGGACTGTCGTTTGAGACCCAGTACTTC.

This chain connects TRBV4-1 to TRBJ2-7; 12 nucleotides align to TRBD2. The CDR3 has 17 amino acids. The trim removed 1 base at V and 2 bases at J, leaving 6 bases unmatched. The germline CDR1 and CDR2 sequences are MGHRA and YSYEKL. In DNA form, the CDR3 reads TGCGCCAGCAGCCAAGCCCGGCTAGCGGGAGGGGCCTACGAGCAGTACTTC. Its protein is CASSQARLAGGAYEQYF.